Below, 29 T cell receptor beta chains from the same sample are listed, as sequenced in a study of cytomegalovirus exposure and HLA in healthy donors. 13 Jbeta primers and 60 Vbeta primers were used for the PCR. Using immunoSEQ multiplex PCR, the repertoire was profiled, and TCRdb retains in-frame clones only, with some absent. The data show 130,000 or so clones, with approximately 85% seen just once and 8.1% held by the top ten. The sample consisted of PBMCs. These receptor sequences come from a woman aged 45-60 years in good health and CMV-seropositive.

The chain employs TRBV2 and TRBJ2-7; 8 positions match TRBD1. Germline loops: CDR1 SNHLY, CDR2 FYNNEI. V shed 3 bases and J 0 bases; nucleotides not matched to a gene: 7. CDR3 size: 16 residues. CDR3 residues: CASSDEGDRSSYEQYF. Written as DNA, the CDR3 is TGTGCCAGCAGTGACGAAGGGGACAGGAGCTCCTACGAGCAGTACTTC.

The chain is built from TRBV7-9 and TRBJ1-2; D possibly corresponds to TRBD1 (5 bases). CDR3 size: 15 residues. CDR1 SEHNR and CDR2 FQNEAQ come from the germline V gene (reference sequence). V lost 4 bases and J lost 3, with 15 bases in between. The CDR3 region is CASSSSKGGDYGYTF. The CDR3 region has the DNA TGTGCCAGCAGCTCCTCGAAGGGAGGGGACTATGGCTACACCTTC.

V is TRBV30 and J is TRBJ2-5; D may be TRBD2 (6 bases). This CDR3 spans 14 amino acids. Per germline, CDR1 GTSNPN and CDR2 SVGIG (reference sequence). V was trimmed by 3 bases and J by 4 bases, leaving 15 bases between them. The CDR3 sequence is CAWSPLRGVETQYF. The DNA for the CDR3 is TGTGCCTGGAGCCCGCTGCGGGGTGTAGAGACCCAGTACTTC.

V and J are TRBV12-5 and TRBJ1-3; D gene uncertain. Germline V gene sequence: CDR1 LGHNT, CDR2 FRNRAP. Trimming took off 7 bases at V and 2 bases at J, with 12 bases between the two ends. The CDR3 contains 14 residues. CDR3 region: CASALGVPGNTIYF. The CDR3, as DNA: TGTGCTAGTGCCCTAGGAGTCCCTGGAAACACCATATATTTT.

This clone was seen only once. The chain is built from TRBV2 and TRBJ2-2, with TRBD2 identical over 7 bases. The CDR3 runs to 15 residues. The V gene's germline CDR1 is SNHLY and CDR2 FYNNEI. Trimming at V came to 2 bases and at J to 4 bases, leaving 4 bases not matched to a gene. CDR3 bases: TGTGCCAGCAGTGAATCGGCTAGCGGCACCGGGGAGCTGTTTTTT. Protein: CASSESASGTGELFF.

The rearrangement joins TRBV30 to TRBJ1-6, with 7 bases matching TRBD1. The CDR3 extends over 15 amino acids. V was clipped by 0 bases and J by 5 bases; unmatched bases: 4. The germline V gene has CDR1 GTSNPN and CDR2 SVGIG (reference sequence). DNA for the CDR3: TGTGCCTGGAGTGTAGGGGGCCTAAATAATTCACCCCTCCACTTT. Translated: CAWSVGGLNNSPLHF.

The chain uses TRBV4-1 and TRBJ1-5, with 7 bases fitting TRBD1. The V and J ends lost 3 bases and 4 bases, in that order; junction bases with no gene match: 9. This CDR3 has 16 amino acids. Germline CDR1 is MGHRA and CDR2 is YSYEKL. The CDR3 is CASSQKDRDRNQPQHF. Here the CDR3 DNA reads TGCGCCAGCAGCCAGAAAGACAGGGACCGGAATCAGCCCCAGCATTTT.

V gene TRBV30 combines with J gene TRBJ1-5; 7 bases fit TRBD1. Germline lookup yields CDR1 GTSNPN and CDR2 SVGIG (reference sequence). The length of the CDR3 is 13 residues. V gave up 1 base and J gave up 5 bases; unmatched junction bases: 2. CDR3 DNA: TGTGCCTGGAGTGGCAGGGGGGATCAGCCCCAGCATTTT. It codes for CAWSGRGDQPQHF.

The J gene is TRBJ1-2, the V gene TRBV5-4; TRBD1 aligns across 7 bases. The CDR3 runs to 16 residues. V lost 4 bases to trimming and J lost 5 bases; unmatched junction nucleotides: 14. Per germline, CDR1 SGHNT and CDR2 YYREEE (reference sequence). In DNA, the CDR3 is TGTGCCAGCAGCGTCCCCGCGACAGGGAGTGGATATGGCTACACCTTC. Amino acids: CASSVPATGSGYGYTF.

The V call is TRBV2, the J call TRBJ2-2; 11 bases fit TRBD2. Germline V gene data show CDR1 as SNHLY and CDR2 as FYNNEI. The CDR3 contains 16 residues. V shed 4 bases and J 1 base; nucleotides not matched to a gene: 2. The CDR3 protein is CASSAGLAGNTGELFF. The CDR3 nucleotides are TGTGCCAGCAGTGCCGGACTAGCGGGGAACACCGGGGAGCTGTTTTTT.

The J gene is TRBJ1-1, the V gene TRBV25-1; D perhaps matches TRBD1 (6 bases). The CDR3 has 13 amino acids. CDR1 is MGHDK, CDR2 SYGVNS, per germline. Trimming removed 10 bases from V and 5 bases from J, with 17 bases in between. CDR3 sequence reads: CATALTGRTEAFF. The CDR3 bases are TGTGCCACCGCACTCACAGGGCGGACTGAAGCTTTCTTT.

This chain uses TRBV4-3 with TRBJ1-6; tentative D call: TRBD1 (5 bases). Trimming stripped 0 bases from V and 6 bases from J, with 6 bases between. The CDR3 runs 14 residues. Germline CDR1 reads LGHNA; CDR2 reads YSLEER. The CDR3 DNA sequence: TGCGCCAGCAGCCAAGAGCAGGGTAATTCACCCCTCCACTTT. Encoded protein: CASSQEQGNSPLHF.

This chain uses TRBV5-1 with TRBJ2-5; tentative D call: TRBD1 (6 bases). The CDR3 length is 17 residues. Trimming removed 5 bases at V and 5 bases at J, with 25 bases between. Germline loops: CDR1 SGHRS, CDR2 YFSETQ. CDR3 nucleotide sequence: TGCGCCAGCAGTTTTGGGTACGGACAGTATGCTTTGGAGACCCAGTACTTC. It is translated as CASSFGYGQYALETQYF. The variable domain in full, with the rest retrieved from reference TRBV5-1 and TRBJ2-5, is KAGVTQTPRYLIKTRGQQVTLSCSPISGHRSVSWYQQTPGQGLQFLFEYFSETQRNKGNFPGRFSGRQFSNSRSEMNVSTLELGDSALYLCASSFGYGQYALETQYFGPGTRLLVL.

V is TRBV5-1 and J is TRBJ2-3; 7 bases align to TRBD1. Germline loops: CDR1 SGHRS, CDR2 YFSETQ. The CDR3 extends over 16 amino acids. The trim removed 1 base at V and 2 bases at J, leaving 7 bases unmatched. CDR3 nucleotides: TGCGCCAGCAGCTTGTGGGACAGTCGTTCCACAGATACGCAGTATTTT. Amino acid sequence: CASSLWDSRSTDTQYF.

V gene TRBV19 combines with J gene TRBJ1-5; D is perhaps TRBD1 (6 bases). CDR1 and CDR2 from the germline V gene are LNHDA and SQIVND (reference sequence). This CDR3 comprises 15 residues. Deletions cut 3 bases from V and 5 bases from J, with 14 bases between. This CDR3 is CASSMKGGRDQPQHF. CDR3 DNA sequence: TGTGCCAGTAGTATGAAAGGGGGACGGGATCAGCCCCAGCATTTT.

The chain combines TRBV5-1 with TRBJ2-2; 8 bases align to TRBD1. Germline CDR1 is SGHRS and CDR2 is YFSETQ. Trimming removed 0 bases from V and 0 bases from J; junction bases left unmatched: 4. The CDR3 has 17 amino acids. The CDR3 DNA reads TGCGCCAGCAGCTTGGTGGACAGGGTATCGAACACCGGGGAGCTGTTTTTT. Its translation is CASSLVDRVSNTGELFF. Full variable domain (rest looked up from reference TRBV5-1 and TRBJ2-2): KAGVTQTPRYLIKTRGQQVTLSCSPISGHRSVSWYQQTPGQGLQFLFEYFSETQRNKGNFPGRFSGRQFSNSRSEMNVSTLELGDSALYLCASSLVDRVSNTGELFFGEGSRLTVL.

Only a few counts were recorded for this clone. The rearrangement links TRBV25-1 to TRBJ1-6, with 7 positions matching TRBD1. From germline, CDR1 is MGHDK and CDR2 SYGVNS. Losses at the gene ends were 3 bases for V and 7 bases for J; bases not matched to a gene: 6. The CDR3 is made up of 15 amino acids. The CDR3 here is CASSDYRGENSPLHF. The CDR3 DNA follows: TGTGCCAGCAGTGACTACAGGGGTGAGAATTCACCCCTCCACTTT.

The CDR3 sequence is CASTKRERGNEQFF. In DNA, the CDR3 is TGTGCCAGCACCAAGCGGGAAAGAGGCAATGAGCAGTTCTTC. This chain connects TRBV2 to TRBJ2-1, with 7 bases aligning to TRBD2. V was pared by 7 bases and J by 6 bases, with 9 bases of the junction left unmatched. CDR1 and CDR2 from the germline V gene are SNHLY and FYNNEI. The CDR3 extends over 14 amino acids.

This chain links TRBV7-2 with TRBJ1-2; a possible D gene is TRBD1 (5 bases). There are 14 residues in the CDR3. Germline CDR1 reads SGHTA; CDR2 reads FQGNSA. V lost 1 base, J lost 9 bases, and 15 bases lay in between. This chain's CDR3 is CASSLVEETARYTF. The CDR3 DNA follows: TGTGCCAGCAGCTTAGTAGAGGAGACAGCCCGCTACACCTTC.

This clone was picked up one time. The rearrangement links TRBV9 to TRBJ2-1, with TRBD2 identical over 10 bases. CDR1 and CDR2 from the germline V gene are SGDLS and YYNGEE. With V trimmed by 0 bases and J by 7 bases, 7 bases remained unmatched. This CDR3 comprises 16 residues. The CDR3 region has the DNA TGTGCCAGCAGCGTAGTATCAGCGGGGGGGTTGAATGAGCAGTTCTTC. Translating it yields CASSVVSAGGLNEQFF.

A word on this clone: One end of the junction fails to match germline, which may point to a read error. The CDR3 region is CASSFRGAGANGLTF. The CDR3 DNA reads TGTGCCAGCAGCTTTCGCGGGGCGGGGGCCAACGGCCTGACTTTC. The gene calls are TRBV7-9 and TRBJ2-6, with D perhaps TRBD2 (7 bases). Germline CDR1 is SEHNR and CDR2 is FQNEAQ (reference sequence). CDR3 length equals 15 residues.

The table lists this clone with a few counts. CDR3 bases: TGTGCCAGCAGGTCACAGGGCCACGAGCAGTACTTC. It codes for CASRSQGHEQYF. The V call is TRBV11-2, the J call TRBJ2-7, with a weak D call TRBD1 (6 bases). V shed 6 bases and J shed 5 bases, with 11 bases lying between them. The CDR3 has 12 residues. The V gene's germline CDR1 is SGHAT and CDR2 FQNNGV.

CDR3 nucleotides: TGTGCCAGCAGACCCGATAGCTCTGGAAACACCATATATTTT. Translated, it gives CASRPDSSGNTIYF. The chain employs TRBV27 and TRBJ1-3; no clear D. The CDR3 has 14 amino acids. V was trimmed by 6 bases and J by 0 bases, leaving 9 bases between them. Germline lookup yields CDR1 MNHEY and CDR2 SMNVEV (reference sequence).

The chain is built from TRBV1 and TRBJ2-3; the table's D call of TRBD2 was not tested on the DNA. TRBV1 is an annotated pseudogene. The CDR3 runs to 19 residues. The CDR3 DNA sequence: TGCACCAGCAGCCAAAGACTAGCGGGAGTCCTACTGAGCACAGATACGCAGTATTTT. Encoded protein: CTSSQRLAGVLLSTDTQYF.

This chain links TRBV5-6 with TRBJ1-1, with 9 bases that match TRBD1. Germline CDR1 reads SGHDT; CDR2 reads YYEEEE. V lost 4 bases and J lost 5; bases outside the gene matches: 9. CDR3 length: 15 residues. The CDR3 region is CASSTTPTGGTEAFF. The CDR3 bases are TGTGCCAGCAGCACCACACCGACAGGGGGGACTGAAGCTTTCTTT.

This sequence joins TRBV5-1 and TRBJ2-3, with D unresolved. The germline V and J ends were trimmed by 5 bases and 4 bases, with 14 bases remaining between them. The CDR3 covers 14 residues. Per germline, CDR1 SGHRS and CDR2 YFSETQ. The chain's CDR3 is CASRASLPADTQYF. CDR3 coding DNA: TGCGCCAGCAGGGCCTCCCTGCCCGCAGATACGCAGTATTTT.

This sequence joins TRBV19 and TRBJ1-6, with D hard to call. This CDR3 spans 15 amino acids. CDR1 is LNHDA, CDR2 SQIVND, per germline (reference sequence). The V gene lost 6 bases and the J gene lost 9 bases, with 18 bases spanning the gap. The CDR3 loop is CASSPMVRSGSPLHF. The CDR3 DNA follows: TGTGCCAGTAGCCCTATGGTGAGGTCCGGTTCACCCCTCCACTTT.

This chain links TRBV2 with TRBJ2-3; 8 bases match TRBD2. With 11 bases clipped from V and 4 bases from J, the junction kept 11 bases outside the gene matches. The CDR3 is 14 residues long. CDR1 is SNHLY and CDR2 is FYNNEI in the germline V gene. The CDR3 loop is CALKEAGAADTQYF. CDR3 DNA: TGTGCCCTCAAGGAAGCGGGGGCTGCAGATACGCAGTATTTT.

The genes are TRBV6-6 and TRBJ1-1, with D possibly TRBD1 on 5 matching bases. Germline values: CDR1 MNHNY, CDR2 SVGAGI (reference sequence). Trimming shortened V by 0 bases and J by 3 bases, and 14 bases separated the two germline ends. The CDR3 has 16 amino acids. The CDR3 loop is CASSYSGSARDTEAFF. CDR3 in DNA: TGTGCCAGCAGTTACTCCGGGAGCGCCAGGGACACTGAAGCTTTCTTT.